These 10 T cell receptor beta chains were all obtained from the same sample, sequenced in a study of molecular identifiers for immune sequencing clone quantification. Each CDR3 protein is one row after TCRdb ran MiXCR on the PCR reads. The data show approximately 590,000 distinct CDR3 sequences, around 25% seen once. The source material was naive CD8+ T cells from blood, with Jurkat cell RNA spiked in. Subset meaning: FACS-sorted CD8+CD4-CCR7+CD45RA+ naive T cells. The receptors here all came from a human donor in good health. Some libraries in this study had Jurkat cell RNA spiked in.

This clonotype was seen ten or more times. The chain couples TRBV7-2 to TRBJ2-3; TRBD2 agrees at 10 bases. This CDR3 has 17 amino acids. V dropped 5 bases and J dropped 2; count of bases not matched to a gene: 10. Germline lookup yields CDR1 SGHTA and CDR2 FQGNSA. CDR3 in amino acids: CASSLGGAGGLTDTQYF. The CDR3 bases are TGTGCCAGCAGCCTAGGAGGAGCGGGGGGGCTCACAGATACGCAGTATTTT. Supplemented by reference TRBV7-2 and TRBJ2-3, the full variable domain reads GAGVSQSPSNKVTEKGKDVELRCDPISGHTALYWYRQSLGQGLEFLIYFQGNSAPDKSGLPSDRFSAERTGGSVSTLTIQRTQQEDSAVYLCASSLGGAGGLTDTQYFGPGTRLTVL.

This clonotype occurred a few times. A much larger clone lies a single base off, so this may be a read error. The CDR3 does not end in the conserved phenylalanine or tryptophan, so this is likely a read error. This chain connects TRBV5-6 to TRBJ1-1, with 8 bases matching TRBD1. Germline CDR1 SGHDT, CDR2 YYEEEE. J was trimmed by 8 bases and V by 4 bases; bases with no gene match: 4. The CDR3 totals 12 residues. The CDR3 reads CASSPGTGEAFL. DNA of the CDR3: TGTGCCAGCAGCCCTGGGACAGGAGAAGCTTTCCTT.

About this clonotype: A junction boundary mismatches the germline segment, possibly from a read error. The chain employs TRBV6-5 and TRBJ2-1, with TRBD2 matching over 7 bases. The CDR3 spans 16 residues. Germline loops: CDR1 MNHEY, CDR2 SVGAGI. CDR3 sequence (DNA): TGTGCCAGCTGTTACTCTAGCGGCGGACGGGGGGATGAGCAGTTCTTC. Translation gives CASCYSSGGRGDEQFF.

The rearrangement uses TRBV3-1 and TRBJ2-3, with D perhaps TRBD1 (5 bases). Between the trimmed V and J ends, which lost 11 bases and 6 bases, there was a span of 15 bases. The CDR3 length is 12 residues. Per germline, CDR1 LGHDT and CDR2 YNNKEL (reference sequence). The CDR3 DNA is TGTGCCCGCCGCCAAGGGGATGATACGCAGTATTTT. It codes for CARRQGDDTQYF.

This chain joins TRBV19 and TRBJ2-1, with 7 bases matching TRBD2. This CDR3 has 18 residues. Trimming removed 3 bases from V and 2 bases from J; junction bases left unmatched: 13. Germline CDR1 reads LNHDA; CDR2 reads SQIVND (reference sequence). CDR3 sequence reads: CASSIPPPGTNTYNEQFF. CDR3 coding DNA: TGTGCCAGTAGTATTCCCCCCCCCGGGACTAATACCTACAATGAGCAGTTCTTC.

In this sample, this clonotype turned up many times. The J gene is TRBJ2-3, the V gene TRBV4-1, with 10 bases fitting TRBD2. V lost 2 bases and J lost 0; bases outside the gene matches: 8. The CDR3 is 18 residues long. From germline, CDR1 is MGHRA and CDR2 YSYEKL. CDR3 in amino acids: CASSQPERGGQSTDTQYF. The CDR3 DNA reads TGCGCCAGCAGCCAACCAGAGCGGGGGGGCCAGAGCACAGATACGCAGTATTTT.

This clonotype was counted between two and nine times. V and J are TRBV19 and TRBJ1-2, with TRBD1 matching 10 bases. The ends lost 8 bases at V and 0 bases at J; junction bases unmatched: 9. Looked up from germline, CDR1 is LNHDA and CDR2 is SQIVND (reference sequence). The CDR3 covers 16 residues. CDR3 region: CASWGQGQAPNYGYTF. In DNA, the CDR3 is TGTGCCAGTTGGGGACAGGGGCAAGCCCCTAACTATGGCTACACCTTC.

The genes are TRBV25-1 and TRBJ1-2; 9 nucleotides agree with TRBD1. This CDR3 has 15 amino acids. V dropped 1 base and J dropped 4; count of bases not matched to a gene: 4. Per the germline V gene, CDR1 is MGHDK and CDR2 is SYGVNS. The CDR3 bases are TGTGCCAGCAGTGAATTCGGGGACAGGGCCTATGGCTACACCTTC. It codes for CASSEFGDRAYGYTF.

This clonotype was observed a handful of times. J is TRBJ2-7 and V is TRBV20-1; the D gene is possibly TRBD1 (5 bases). V lost 0 bases, J lost 3 bases, and 9 bases lay in between. CDR1 and CDR2 (germline): DFQATT, SNEGSKA (reference sequence). The CDR3 runs 13 residues. The CDR3 DNA sequence: TGCAGTGCTAGAGACAGGGTCCGCTACGAGCAGTACTTC. Its translation is CSARDRVRYEQYF.

This clonotype has only one observation. This sequence may be a read error, since a much larger clone differs from it by one base. The rearrangement uses TRBV4-1 and TRBJ2-7; no clear D gene. Germline V gene sequence: CDR1 MGHRA, CDR2 YSYEKL. The CDR3 is 15 amino acids. CDR3 DNA sequence: TGCGCCAGCAGCCAGCGGCACAGTAACTCCTACGCGCAGTACTTC. Translation: CASSQRHSNSYAQYF.